This T cell receptor beta chain appears in the sequencing data of a study of T cell repertoires in aging, cancer and after chemotherapy (dated by TCRdb to between 2018 and 2021). Study-level background: Six donor age groups were covered, ranging from 30 or younger up to 70 or older, and each group contained at least three individuals. The study profiled peripheral blood TCR beta repertoires from healthy donors and cancer patients to examine immunoaging and T cell reconstitution after chemotherapy. Alongside 95 healthy donors serving as a reference group, the cohort included some 210 cancer patients, of whom about 93 had hematological cancers and fewer than 130 had solid cancers. The full dataset contained some 8.7 million TCR reads. Paired pre- and post-chemotherapy samples in the solid tumor group came from brain tumor (glioblastoma) patients receiving temozolomide-based therapy. What the study reported, not specific to this receptor: According to the authors, the repertoire data do not allow conclusions to be drawn about immunological memory after chemotherapy. In both cancer cohorts, median generation probability rose over the chemotherapy interval, which suggests that the repertoire was reconstituted through rebound thymic output. Compared with age-matched healthy donors, untreated patients with hematological or solid cancers had significantly lower TCR diversity and higher clonality in blood. In healthy donors, the drop in TCR diversity with age came mainly from a loss of richness, whereas in cancer patients a loss of evenness also played a part.

Instead of sorted cells or RNA, genomic DNA extracted from peripheral blood served as the source for amplifying TCR beta rearrangements. This clonotype is judged medium-sized (0.01 to 0.1%). Its recognized antigen is unknown. Qualities for individual bases were not recorded, and no much larger clone is one base off. Rearranged TRB sequences spanning V, D and J segments were amplified in a multiplex touch-down PCR with a mixed TRB-A/B primer pool. Illumina adapters and sample indices were attached to the amplicons through two consecutive PCR reactions run with Phusion HS II polymerase. Amplicons were gel-purified using the NucleoSpin Gel and PCR Clean-up kit and were subsequently checked with Qubit and an Agilent 2100 Bioanalyzer. Sequencing of libraries was carried out on an Illumina MiSeq in 600-cycle, single-indexed, paired-end runs. The study's own analysis went as follows. Processing of the TRB sequences was carried out with MiXCR versions 2.12 and 3.0.5. A clone was defined as each unique CDR3 nucleotide sequence, and only productive sequences supported by at least two reads were kept. The repertoire metrics were Shannon diversity, evenness, clonality (calculated as one minus evenness), and diversity profiles parameterized by alpha from 0 to 5. The IGoR algorithm was used to calculate generation probabilities for clones in the paired samples taken before and after chemotherapy. TCRdb handled the public reads itself, with Q25 trimming in fastp and clone calling in MiXCR, and kept productive beta chains. A single entry per CDR3 protein holds the most common genes and DNA from its merged rows. It is TCRdb's table, rather than the study itself, that gives the V and J calls and clone size. This sample has around 3,000 distinct CDR3 sequences in its table, and about 33% of those were observed once. Jointly, the top ten make up approximately 71% of the sample.

Including cysteine and phenylalanine, the CDR3 has 12 amino acids. Left in the record is the CDR3 DNA by itself, 36 bases read in frame from the first base. As encoded in the germline V gene (reference sequence), CDR1 is LNHDA while CDR2 is SQIVND. Between the V and J ends, shortened by 0 bases and 2 bases respectively, the junction contains 0 bases. Material for sequencing was blood. The rearranged segments are TRBV19 and TRBJ2-3, with no D gene named confidently. This sequence originates from a human donor with a solid tumor. The CDR3 amino acid sequence is: CASSIDTDTQYF. The DNA sequence follows: TGTGCCAGTAGTATAGACACAGATACGCAGTATTTT.